The 26 T cell receptor beta chains given below trace back to one sample, sequenced in a study of shared clonotypes between healthy human individuals. Generated by immunoSEQ multiplex PCR, the TCRdb table keeps only in-frame clones and is missing some. The sample records around 2,000,000 clones, about 95% being singletons. Selected positively for CCR7 and CD45RO-negative, naive CD8 cells excluded terminally differentiated effector memory CD45RA+ cells. The source material was naive CD8+ T cells sorted from blood. The receptors were gathered from a man aged 18 to 30 in good health.

Concerning this clone itself: The same CDR3 can be traced to other DNA sequences in this sample. The gene calls are TRBV27 and TRBJ2-7; D is ambiguous. V lost 5 bases and J 0 bases, leaving 8 bases between the germline ends. This CDR3 spans 13 amino acids. From germline, CDR1 is MNHEY and CDR2 SMNVEV (reference sequence). CDR3 in DNA: TGTGCCAGCAGTCCCACTCCCTCCTACGAGCAGTACTTC. It yields the protein CASSPTPSYEQYF.

This sequence joins TRBV10-1 and TRBJ1-1; possible D gene TRBD1, 5 bases. The CDR3 totals 13 residues. Germline CDR1 WNHNN, CDR2 SYGVQD (reference sequence). The V gene lost 5 bases and the J gene lost 1 base, with 8 bases spanning the gap. As DNA, the CDR3 is TGCGCCAGCAGTAAAGACAGGAACACTGAAGCTTTCTTT. This encodes CASSKDRNTEAFF.

V gene TRBV5-6 combines with J gene TRBJ1-1; 9 nucleotides align to TRBD1. The CDR3 is 14 residues long. V lost 2 bases to trimming and J lost 5 bases; unmatched junction nucleotides: 4. From germline, CDR1 is SGHDT and CDR2 YYEEEE. The CDR3 is CASSLDRGRTEAFF. The CDR3 bases are TGTGCCAGCAGCTTAGACAGGGGGAGGACTGAAGCTTTCTTT.

This rearrangement joins TRBV18 to TRBJ1-4; possibly TRBD1 for D (6 bases). Germline V gene lookup returns CDR1 KGHSH and CDR2 LQKENI. This CDR3 has 15 residues. V dropped 1 base and J dropped 8 bases, with 14 bases sitting between them. The CDR3 protein is CASSPLQGIREKLFF. The CDR3 region has the DNA TGTGCCAGCTCACCACTGCAGGGGATTAGGGAAAAACTGTTTTTT.

The chain carries TRBV7-2 and TRBJ1-1; D ambiguous. The CDR3 covers 15 residues. Per germline, CDR1 SGHTA and CDR2 FQGNSA. V was pared by 5 bases and J by 4 bases, with 17 bases between. The CDR3 coding sequence is TGTGCCAGCAGCGCAGGCTTGGGTATTACCACTGAAGCTTTCTTT. As protein: CASSAGLGITTEAFF.

V and J are TRBV7-6 and TRBJ2-7; TRBD2 might be the D (6 bases). Germline V gene data show CDR1 as SGHVS and CDR2 as FNYEAQ. The CDR3 contains 15 residues. V was clipped by 5 bases and J by 3 bases, with 17 bases between them. This chain's CDR3 is CASSASAGNNYEQYF. Written as DNA, the CDR3 is TGTGCCAGCAGCGCGTCCGCGGGAAACAACTACGAGCAGTACTTC.

DNA of the CDR3: TGTGCCAGCAGTTTACAGGGTGATCAGCCCCAGCATTTT. Its translation: CASSLQGDQPQHF. This chain uses TRBV6-5 with TRBJ1-5; TRBD1 might be the D (6 bases). The germline V gene has CDR1 MNHEY and CDR2 SVGAGI. Trimming took 4 bases from V and 5 from J, leaving 9 bases between them. CDR3 length: 13 residues.

For this clone: Different DNA sequences within this sample yield the same CDR3. The V call is TRBV6-5, the J call TRBJ2-7, with D perhaps TRBD1 (5 bases). With 2 bases removed from V and 0 bases from J, the gap between germline ends came to 8 bases. The CDR3 runs to 14 residues. The germline V gene has CDR1 MNHEY and CDR2 SVGAGI. CDR3 coding DNA: TGTGCCAGCAGTTACGGTAGGGGCTCCTACGAGCAGTACTTC. This translates into CASSYGRGSYEQYF.

In DNA, the CDR3 is TGTGCCAGCAGTTTCCTACCACCTGAAGCTTTCTTT. It specifies CASSFLPPEAFF. The chain employs TRBV6-5 and TRBJ1-1; no reliable D call. The CDR3 runs 12 residues. V lost 4 bases to trimming and J lost 6 bases, with 9 bases between them. Germline V gives CDR1 MNHEY, CDR2 SVGAGI.

CDR3 nucleotides: TGTGCCAGCAGTTTCTGGGGGGATACGCAGTATTTT. Protein sequence: CASSFWGDTQYF. The chain has TRBV27 and TRBJ2-3; D could derive from TRBD1 or TRBD2 (5 bases each). The germline V and J ends were trimmed by 3 bases and 6 bases, with 7 bases remaining between them. The CDR3 covers 12 residues. Germline values: CDR1 MNHEY, CDR2 SMNVEV (reference sequence).

The table lists this clone with a count of one. In the same sample, other DNA sequences code for this CDR3. The chain has TRBV5-1 and TRBJ1-1; no clear D gene. This CDR3 comprises 13 residues. Germline loops: CDR1 SGHRS, CDR2 YFSETQ. V lost 1 base, J lost 1 base, and 5 bases lay in between. CDR3 sequence (DNA): TGCGCCAGCAGCTTGAGCAGGAACACTGAAGCTTTCTTT. Protein sequence: CASSLSRNTEAFF.

The chain has TRBV5-6 and TRBJ2-7, with D unclear. The CDR3 loop spans 12 amino acids. Trimming shortened V by 0 bases and J by 3 bases, and 4 bases separated the two germline ends. Germline loops: CDR1 SGHDT, CDR2 YYEEEE. In DNA, the CDR3 is TGTGCCAGCAGCTTGGCTTTCTACGAGCAGTACTTC. This codes for CASSLAFYEQYF.

The chain is built from TRBV7-9 and TRBJ2-2; 12 positions agree with TRBD2. Unmatched junction bases numbered 7, after V lost 5 bases and J lost 6 bases. Germline assignment: CDR1 SEHNR and CDR2 FQNEAQ (reference sequence). The CDR3 covers 16 residues. As DNA, the CDR3 is TGTGCCAGCAGCCTCCCGGGACTAGCGGGTGCCGGGGAGCTGTTTTTT. Protein sequence: CASSLPGLAGAGELFF.

V gene TRBV30 combines with J gene TRBJ2-7; TRBD1 aligns across 7 bases. The CDR3 has 14 amino acids. Germline CDR1 is GTSNPN and CDR2 is SVGIG (reference sequence). V lost 8 bases to trimming and J lost 1 base; unmatched junction nucleotides: 11. CDR3 sequence reads: CAATWTGFSYEQYF. The DNA for the CDR3 is TGTGCCGCCACTTGGACAGGTTTTTCCTACGAGCAGTACTTC.

The genes are TRBV12-5 and TRBJ1-2; TRBD1 is a possible D gene (5 bases). Trimming took 6 bases from V and 0 from J, leaving 17 bases between them. The CDR3 contains 16 residues. The germline V gene has CDR1 LGHNT and CDR2 FRNRAP. The CDR3 DNA follows: TGTGCTAGTGGCCCTGGGACGGACGTTTCTAACTATGGCTACACCTTC. This encodes CASGPGTDVSNYGYTF. Based on the CDR3 plus reference TRBV12-5 and TRBJ1-2, the full variable domain is DARVTQTPRHKVTEMGQEVTMRCQPILGHNTVFWYRQTMMQGLELLAYFRNRAPLDDSGMPKDRFSAEMPDATLATLKIQPSEPRDSAVYFCASGPGTDVSNYGYTFGSGTRLTVV.

This clone was counted a single time. The CDR3 loop is CASSVEVTSGIDTQYF. The DNA of the CDR3 is TGTGCCAGCAGCGTAGAGGTAACTAGCGGGATAGACACGCAGTATTTT. V usage is TRBV9 and J usage is TRBJ2-3; 10 bases are shared with TRBD2. V dropped 0 bases and J dropped 9; count of bases not matched to a gene: 10. Germline CDR1 reads SGDLS; CDR2 reads YYNGEE. This CDR3 contains 16 residues.

The genes are TRBV4-1 and TRBJ1-1; D is unresolved. CDR3 length: 11 residues. Germline V gene sequence: CDR1 MGHRA, CDR2 YSYEKL. V was trimmed by 1 base and J by 7 bases, leaving 4 bases between them. The CDR3 reads CASSQAGEAFF. CDR3 nucleotide sequence: TGCGCCAGCAGCCAAGCGGGTGAAGCTTTCTTT.

The chain links TRBV28 to TRBJ2-7; D perhaps matches TRBD1 (8 bases). The V gene lost 3 bases and the J gene lost 5 bases, with 17 bases spanning the gap. The CDR3 contains 15 residues. Per the germline V gene, CDR1 is MDHEN and CDR2 is SYDVKM. The CDR3 spells CASSFPSQGGDEQYF. As DNA, the CDR3 is TGTGCCAGCAGTTTTCCCTCACAGGGGGGGGACGAGCAGTACTTC.

This chain connects TRBV27 to TRBJ2-7; 10 nucleotides line up with TRBD2. V shed 5 bases, J shed 4 bases, and the junction held 5 bases outside the gene matches. Germline V gene lookup returns CDR1 MNHEY and CDR2 SMNVEV (reference sequence). The CDR3 sequence is 14 residues long. As DNA, the CDR3 is TGTGCCAGCAGTCCTACTAGCGGGATTTACGAGCAGTACTTC. Amino acids: CASSPTSGIYEQYF.

The rearrangement joins TRBV18 to TRBJ2-5; D tentatively reads TRBD1 or TRBD2 (5 bases each). This CDR3 comprises 13 residues. In germline, CDR1 is KGHSH, CDR2 LQKENI. Trimming cost V 5 bases and J 2 bases, with 9 bases left between them. CDR3 in amino acids: CASSGGLQETQYF. The CDR3 region has the DNA TGTGCCAGCTCAGGGGGTCTTCAAGAGACCCAGTACTTC.

The chain joins TRBV4-2 to TRBJ2-7; TRBD2 might be the D (6 bases). In germline, CDR1 is LGHNA, CDR2 YNFKEQ. The CDR3 length is 17 residues. The V gene lost 0 bases and the J gene lost 1 base, with 16 bases spanning the gap. The CDR3 DNA is TGTGCCAGCAGCCAAGACCCCTCGGCGGGGATTTCCTACGAGCAGTACTTC. This gives the protein CASSQDPSAGISYEQYF.

The chain carries TRBV5-6 and TRBJ2-5, with D tentatively TRBD1 or TRBD2 (5 bases each). The germline V and J ends were trimmed by 4 bases and 4 bases, with 11 bases remaining between them. CDR3 length: 13 amino acids. The V gene's germline CDR1 is SGHDT and CDR2 YYEEEE. The DNA of the CDR3 is TGTGCCAGCAGCCCGGTTGGGGGAGAGACCCAGTACTTC. This gives the protein CASSPVGGETQYF.

This chain uses TRBV5-1 with TRBJ2-7; TRBD2 matches at 9 bases. This CDR3 spans 20 amino acids. The V gene's germline CDR1 is SGHRS and CDR2 YFSETQ. Trimming removed 0 bases from V and 0 bases from J; junction bases left unmatched: 16. The CDR3 sequence is CASSLVLGFGSGRSSYEQYF. The CDR3 nucleotides are TGCGCCAGCAGCTTGGTGTTGGGATTCGGGAGCGGGAGGAGCTCCTACGAGCAGTACTTC.

V is TRBV6-6 and J is TRBJ1-1, with 7 bases matching TRBD1. Losses at the gene ends were 4 bases for V and 4 bases for J; bases not matched to a gene: 6. Germline V lookup: CDR1 MNHNY, CDR2 SVGAGI (reference sequence). The CDR3 has 14 residues. The CDR3 protein is CASSSLTGFTEAFF. The CDR3, as DNA: TGTGCCAGCAGTTCCCTGACAGGGTTCACTGAAGCTTTCTTT.

In regard to this clone: The sample carries other DNA sequences with the same CDR3. The chain has TRBV30 and TRBJ2-3; a weak D match, TRBD1 (6 bases). V lost 1 base and J 1 base, leaving 6 bases between the germline ends. The V gene's germline CDR1 is GTSNPN and CDR2 SVGIG (reference sequence). This CDR3 has 13 amino acids. The CDR3 sequence: CAWSGQGTDTQYF. The DNA of the CDR3 is TGTGCCTGGAGTGGACAGGGCACAGATACGCAGTATTTT.

The chain is built from TRBV7-9 and TRBJ2-1, with D possibly matching TRBD2 (5 bases). CDR3 size: 17 residues. Germline lookup yields CDR1 SEHNR and CDR2 FQNEAQ (reference sequence). V shed 5 bases and J shed 7 bases, with 24 bases lying between them. CDR3 in amino acids: CASSPDDGGLIGNEQFF. The CDR3 DNA reads as TGTGCCAGCAGCCCGGATGACGGCGGACTTATAGGAAATGAGCAGTTCTTC.